A selection of T cell receptor beta chains follows, all from one sample in a study of CD8+CD57+ T cells in acquired aplastic anemia. Using its own MiXCR run on the reads, TCRdb lists one record per CDR3 protein. The sample carries about 68,000 distinct CDR3 sequences, approximately 54% recorded once. Sequencing used sorted CD4+, CD8+, or CD8+CD57+ T cells (not recorded which) from PBMCs. The receptors shown here come from a human donor in good health, serving as a control. Each CDR3 is given with its conserved first and last residue.

J gene	V gene	CDR3 protein
TRBJ1-1	TRBV3-1	CASSQDVRRLAERDTEAFF
TRBJ1-2	TRBV7-9	CASSSRRATNYGYTF
TRBJ1-1	TRBV19	CASSIAGQRDTEAFF
TRBJ2-1	TRBV7-9	CASSSRLQGLAANEQFF
TRBJ2-7	TRBV5-1	CASSLGIGPGPPSPYEQYF
TRBJ2-3	TRBV24-1	CATSDLEGTTDTQYF
TRBJ1-5	TRBV19	CASSIATLQPQHF
TRBJ2-7	TRBV29-1	CSLETVSYEQYF
TRBJ2-5	TRBV7-3	CASSLEGTETQYF
TRBJ2-7	TRBV6-6	CASSATREQYF
TRBJ1-6	TRBV2	CASSEEGDSPLHF
TRBJ2-1	TRBV6-5	CASSSSGQGYNEQFF
TRBJ1-6	TRBV7-2	CASSSGQINSPLHF
TRBJ1-4	TRBV7-8	CARFEATNEKLFF
TRBJ2-7	TRBV24-1	CATSGLAETQQYF
TRBJ1-2	TRBV27	CASRGGGGHGYTF
TRBJ1-1	TRBV12-3/TRBV12-4	CASSLGQGSEAFF